Below are 26 T cell receptor beta chains sequenced from a single sample in a study of T cell repertoires in cytomegalovirus infection. Antigens for these TCRs are unknown. MiXCR, run by TCRdb on the reads, gives a single entry per CDR3 protein. The sample gives approximately 910,000 distinct CDR3 sequences, around 30% of which show up once; about 14% is in the top ten. The sample was cultured CD8+ T cells from PBMCs, taken from culture after CMV antigen stimulation. The receptor set was obtained from a human donor in good health (CMV status not recorded). Some clones in this sample may be carry-over from other donors' samples.

This rearrangement joins TRBV5-6 to TRBJ2-1; maybe TRBD2 (5 bases). Germline V lookup: CDR1 SGHDT, CDR2 YYEEEE. The V end was cut by 4 bases, the J end by 6 bases, with 20 bases between. The CDR3 length is 16 residues. CDR3: CASSPPHGGMANEQFF. In DNA, the CDR3 is TGTGCCAGCAGCCCTCCTCACGGAGGAATGGCCAATGAGCAGTTCTTC.

This sequence joins TRBV7-6 and TRBJ1-1; D unclear. The germline CDR1 and CDR2 sequences are SGHVS and FNYEAQ. The CDR3 consists of 12 residues. V lost 3 bases and J lost 7, with 9 bases in between. The CDR3 nucleotides read TGTGCCAGCAGCTTCCCCTATGGTGAAGCTTTCTTT. This translates into CASSFPYGEAFF.

This clonotype has just a few counts. At one of its ends the junction is not consistent with the germline gene, which may arise from a read error. The V and J genes are TRBV7-6 and TRBJ2-1; 9 bases agree with TRBD1. Germline CDR1 reads SGHVS; CDR2 reads FNYEAQ. This CDR3 is 13 amino acids long. Here the CDR3 reads CASSLDRGYEQFF. DNA for the CDR3: TGTGCTAGCAGCCTGGACAGGGGCTATGAGCAGTTCTTC.

This clonotype was picked up a small number of times. The chain links TRBV25-1 to TRBJ1-6; D not certain. Germline V CDR1 and CDR2: MGHDK, SYGVNS. Trimming took off 1 base at V and 4 bases at J, with 5 bases between the two ends. The length of the CDR3 is 14 residues. The CDR3 reads CASSESPYNSPLHF. DNA for the CDR3: TGTGCCAGCAGTGAATCGCCTTATAATTCACCCCTCCACTTT.

For this clonotype: Germline is not matched at one junction end, which may reflect a read error. This rearrangement joins TRBV4-2 to TRBJ2-7, with D maybe TRBD1 (7 bases). Germline lookup yields CDR1 LGHNA and CDR2 YNFKEQ. This CDR3 contains 18 residues. In DNA form, the CDR3 reads TGTGTCAGCAGCCAAGGACCAGGAGGGGGCGCGAGCTCCTACGAGCAGTACTTC. Amino acid sequence: CVSSQGPGGGASSYEQYF.

Of note for this clonotype: A much larger clonotype is one base distant, so this may be a read error. The genes are TRBV5-6 and TRBJ1-5; D is unclear. Germline values: CDR1 SGHDT, CDR2 YYEEEE. This CDR3 region has 14 residues. The CDR3 region has the DNA TGTGGCAGCAGCGAGGACGGACTCAATCAGCCCCAGCATTTT. Translating gives CGSSEDGLNQPQHF.

This clonotype showed up many times. This sequence joins TRBV7-2 and TRBJ2-7, with 7 bases fitting TRBD1. The CDR3 extends over 14 amino acids. Germline lookup yields CDR1 SGHTA and CDR2 FQGNSA. Trimming cost V 5 bases and J 2 bases; bases outside gene matches: 6. CDR3: CASSRGTGAYEQYV. The CDR3 DNA is TGTGCCAGCAGCAGGGGAACAGGGGCCTACGAGCAGTACGTC.

V usage is TRBV24-1 and J usage is TRBJ2-7; D uncertain. In germline, CDR1 is KGHDR, CDR2 SFDVKD. CDR3 length: 13 amino acids. Trimming took 7 bases from V and 4 from J, leaving 13 bases between them. The chain's CDR3 is CATRERTQYEQYV. Written as DNA, the CDR3 is TGTGCCACCAGAGAGCGAACACAATACGAGCAGTACGTC.

Worth noting for this clonotype: A read error may be the cause here, since a much bigger clone is one base away. This chain connects TRBV7-6 to TRBJ1-1, with D tentatively TRBD1 (5 bases). The CDR3 has 16 amino acids. CDR1 and CDR2 from the germline V gene are SGHVS and FNYEAQ. V lost 6 bases, J lost 0 bases, and 17 bases lay in between. For the CDR3, the DNA is TGTGCCAGCAGATTCCGATCAGGGATAGTGAACACTGAAGCTTTCTTT. It encodes CASRFRSGIVNTEAFF.

The chain combines TRBV20-1 with TRBJ1-6; D remains ambiguous. Trimming stripped 0 bases from V and 2 bases from J, with 11 bases between. The CDR3 loop spans 16 amino acids. CDR1 and CDR2 from the germline V gene are DFQATT and SNEGSKA (reference sequence). The CDR3 nucleotides read TGCAGTGCTAGAGATAGGGCAAGCGCCTATAATTCACCCCTCCACTTT. This gives the protein CSARDRASAYNSPLHF.

CDR3 nucleotide sequence: TGTGCCAGCAGCGTAGTGGGGGGGCGGGAAGAGCAGTTCTTC. Translated, it gives CASSVVGGREEQFF. V gene TRBV9 combines with J gene TRBJ2-1; possible D gene TRBD2, 7 bases. Germline values: CDR1 SGDLS, CDR2 YYNGEE. The CDR3 totals 14 residues. Trimming shortened V by 0 bases and J by 10 bases, and 14 bases separated the two germline ends.

Only a few counts were recorded for this clonotype. V gene TRBV4-3 combines with J gene TRBJ2-3; TRBD2 matches 8 bases. This CDR3 spans 15 amino acids. Germline CDR1 is LGHNA and CDR2 is YSLEER. Trimming took 2 bases from V and 6 from J; bases not matched to a gene: 7. The CDR3 DNA sequence: TGCGCCAGCAGCCAATCCCCAGGACTAGCTGATACGCAGTATTTT. Its protein is CASSQSPGLADTQYF.

V and J are TRBV2 and TRBJ1-4; maybe TRBD1 (6 bases). The germline V gene has CDR1 SNHLY and CDR2 FYNNEI. This CDR3 has 17 amino acids. The V and J ends lost 7 bases and 1 base respectively, with 19 bases between them. In DNA, the CDR3 is TGTGCCAGCAACCCGGGACACCTAAGGGAAACTAATGAAAAACTGTTTTTT. It encodes CASNPGHLRETNEKLFF.

The chain recombines TRBV7-3 with TRBJ1-2; 7 bases are a match to TRBD1. This CDR3 comprises 15 residues. Germline trimming cut 4 bases from V and 1 base from J; bases unmatched to any gene: 6. CDR1 is SGHTA and CDR2 is FQGTGA in the germline V gene. The CDR3 here is CASSSLDRFNYGYTF. CDR3 nucleotide sequence: TGTGCCAGCAGCTCGTTGGACAGGTTTAACTATGGCTACACCTTC.

This chain links TRBV5-6 with TRBJ2-1, with a tentative D call TRBD1 (6 bases). The CDR3 is 14 residues long. V dropped 0 bases and J dropped 7 bases, with 11 bases sitting between them. Germline V CDR1 and CDR2: SGHDT, YYEEEE. The CDR3 region has the DNA TGTGCCAGCAGCTTGGTTCTGGGGGCGAATGAGCAGTTCTTC. It translates to CASSLVLGANEQFF.

The chain employs TRBV7-9 and TRBJ2-7; unclear D gene. The CDR3 length is 13 residues. Per germline, CDR1 SEHNR and CDR2 FQNEAQ (reference sequence). Trimming removed 4 bases at V and 2 bases at J, with 9 bases between. CDR3 in amino acids: CASSSLGTYEQYV. Here the CDR3 DNA reads TGTGCCAGCAGCTCACTGGGGACCTACGAGCAGTACGTC.

The rearrangement uses TRBV6-5 and TRBJ2-2; D is possibly TRBD1 or TRBD2 (5 bases each). V lost 6 bases, J lost 4 bases, and 12 bases lay in between. The V gene's germline CDR1 is MNHEY and CDR2 SVGAGI. The CDR3 totals 14 residues. The CDR3 loop reads CASRGERATGELFF. DNA of the CDR3: TGTGCCAGCAGGGGGGAGAGGGCCACCGGGGAGCTGTTTTTT.

The rearrangement links TRBV2 to TRBJ2-7, with 7 bases aligning to TRBD1. Losses at the gene ends were 9 bases for V and 2 bases for J; bases not matched to a gene: 4. CDR3 size: 12 residues. CDR1 and CDR2 (germline): SNHLY, FYNNEI. The CDR3 loop reads CASLGTAYEQYV. DNA for the CDR3: TGTGCCAGTCTCGGGACAGCCTACGAGCAGTACGTC.

The rearrangement uses TRBV5-8 and TRBJ2-7; 8 bases map to TRBD2. The CDR3 contains 15 residues. Germline V lookup: CDR1 SGHTS, CDR2 YDEGEE. V was pared by 4 bases and J by 2 bases, with 8 bases of the junction left unmatched. CDR3 loop: CASSPPGGSPYEQYV. The CDR3 DNA reads TGTGCCAGCAGCCCCCCGGGGGGGAGTCCCTACGAGCAGTACGTC.

This clonotype occurred many times. V usage is TRBV7-6 and J usage is TRBJ2-1; D could derive from TRBD1 or TRBD2 (5 bases each). V was clipped by 0 bases and J by 8 bases, with 14 bases between them. Per the germline V gene, CDR1 is SGHVS and CDR2 is FNYEAQ. The CDR3 extends over 15 amino acids. CDR3 region: CASSLAQMRGHEQFF. The CDR3 DNA reads as TGTGCCAGCAGCTTAGCCCAAATGAGGGGACATGAGCAGTTCTTC.

This chain connects TRBV4-3 to TRBJ2-1, with D possibly matching TRBD1 (7 bases). V dropped 1 base and J dropped 6 bases, with 13 bases sitting between them. This CDR3 is built from 15 residues. Per germline, CDR1 LGHNA and CDR2 YSLEER. The CDR3 sequence is CASSQGPEGANEQFF. In DNA, the CDR3 is TGCGCCAGCAGCCAAGGGCCGGAGGGGGCCAATGAGCAGTTCTTC.

This clonotype was counted between two and nine times. The chain links TRBV10-3 to TRBJ2-3, with D tentatively TRBD2 (6 bases). Per the germline V gene, CDR1 is ENHRY and CDR2 is SYGVKD. V lost 0 bases, J lost 0 bases, and 13 bases lay in between. The CDR3 runs 17 residues. The CDR3 here is CAISESRSGESTDTQYF. The DNA of the CDR3 is TGTGCCATCAGTGAGTCAAGGTCGGGGGAAAGCACAGATACGCAGTATTTT.

This clonotype appeared a few times. The chain joins TRBV6-2 or TRBV6-3 to TRBJ2-7, with TRBD2 identical over 7 bases. This CDR3 region has 12 residues. CDR1 is MNHEY, CDR2 SVGEGT, per germline. V lost 5 bases and J lost 5; bases outside the gene matches: 3. DNA for the CDR3: TGTGCCAGCAGTACGGGGGGAAACGAGCAGTACGTC. Residues: CASSTGGNEQYV.

This chain connects TRBV28 to TRBJ2-7, with D possibly TRBD1 on 5 matching bases. This CDR3 contains 14 residues. Germline V CDR1 and CDR2: MDHEN, SYDVKM. This CDR3 is CASSSQGHTYGQYV. In DNA, the CDR3 is TGTGCCAGCAGTTCCCAGGGCCACACCTACGGGCAGTACGTC.

The CDR3: CASSIVSGTEAFF. The DNA for the CDR3 is TGTGCCAGTAGTATAGTCAGCGGGACTGAAGCTTTCTTT. V gene TRBV19 combines with J gene TRBJ1-1; D remains unclear. CDR3 length: 13 residues. V was trimmed by 1 base and J by 5 bases, leaving 8 bases between them. The germline CDR1 and CDR2 sequences are LNHDA and SQIVND (reference sequence). Full variable domain (outside the CDR3, taken from reference TRBV19 and TRBJ1-1): DGGITQSPKYLFRKEGQNVTLSCEQNLNHDAMYWYRQDPGQGLRLIYYSQIVNDFQKGDIAEGYSVSREKKESFPLTVTSAQKNPTAFYLCASSIVSGTEAFFGQGTRLTVV.

With respect to this clonotype: One end of the junction fails to match germline, which may point to a read error. DNA for the CDR3: TGCAGTGCTGAACACCCTTTCATGGCTAACTATGGCTACATCTTC. Translating gives CSAEHPFMANYGYIF. The chain couples TRBV20-1 to TRBJ1-2; D unresolved. The CDR3 spans 15 residues. Looked up from germline, CDR1 is DFQATT and CDR2 is SNEGSKA (reference sequence).